A few counts support the clone carrying this T cell receptor beta chain. The PCR employed 60 Vbeta primers together with 13 Jbeta primers. The repertoire was sequenced with immunoSEQ multiplex PCR; TCRdb's copy has only in-frame clones and lacks some. The sample lists over 120,000 clones, approximately 80% seen once, with around 8.8% in the top ten. The V gene lost 4 bases and the J gene lost 4 bases, with 20 bases spanning the gap. This CDR3 region has 17 residues. Germline CDR1 is MNHNS and CDR2 is SASEGT. This sample was included in a study of cytomegalovirus exposure and HLA in healthy donors. Study-wide context: There were some 400 genotyped donors. Of these, 75% to 90% fell in the genetic ancestry cluster associated with self-reported Caucasian donors.

This TCR was recovered from a woman aged 55-70 years in good health and CMV-seropositive. The chain combines TRBV6-1 with TRBJ1-3, with a weak D call TRBD1 (6 bases). The sample consisted of PBMCs. Here the CDR3 reads CASSANGMGAQGNTIYF. As DNA, the CDR3 is TGTGCCAGCAGTGCCAACGGGATGGGGGCGCAGGGAAACACCATATATTTT.